These 10 T cell receptor beta chains came from one sample sequenced in a study of Ad26.COV2.S vaccination and SARS-CoV-2 variants. TCRdb's table, derived via immunoSEQ multiplex PCR, lists solely in-frame clones and lacks some. The table has about 500,000 clones, 80% to 90% seen once. Treatment: roughly 18 received Ad26.COV2.S at low or high dose, single or two shots; 5 received placebo; per-sample allocation not given. Each sample was drawn 63 days after the first injection (of vaccine or placebo). The sequenced sample was peripheral blood, obtained in a trial of Ad26.COV2.S vaccine versus placebo. These receptors all come from a person between 18 and 60 years old who received the Ad26.COV2.S COVID-19 vaccine or a placebo.

The chain employs TRBV7-8 and TRBJ2-5; D not resolved. Trimming took off 5 bases at V and 4 bases at J, with 11 bases between the two ends. From germline, CDR1 is SGHVS and CDR2 FQNEAQ. The CDR3 is made up of 13 amino acids. This chain's CDR3 is CASSRDRTETQYF. As DNA, the CDR3 is TGTGCCAGCAGCCGAGATAGAACAGAGACCCAGTACTTC.

The chain recombines TRBV5-8 with TRBJ2-5, with a weak D call TRBD2 (5 bases). CDR3 length: 14 amino acids. CDR1 SGHTS and CDR2 YDEGEE come from the germline V gene. Trimming took off 5 bases at V and 4 bases at J, with 15 bases between the two ends. CDR3 nucleotide sequence: TGTGCCAGCAGTTCAGGACTGGGCCGAGAGACCCAGTACTTC. It encodes CASSSGLGRETQYF.

The chain carries TRBV5-1 and TRBJ2-5; 9 nucleotides match TRBD1. V dropped 4 bases and J dropped 5; count of bases not matched to a gene: 9. Germline V gene sequence: CDR1 SGHRS, CDR2 YFSETQ. This CDR3 has 15 residues. The CDR3 DNA sequence: TGCGCCAGCAGCCCCCAGGGACAGGGATGGGAGACCCAGTACTTC. Translated: CASSPQGQGWETQYF.

The rearrangement uses TRBV6-5 and TRBJ1-2; 8 bases map to TRBD1. The CDR3 has 14 residues. Germline assignment: CDR1 MNHEY and CDR2 SVGAGI. With V trimmed by 5 bases and J by 5 bases, 7 bases remained unmatched. In DNA form, the CDR3 reads TGTGCCAGCAGTAGTGACAGGGGCGGGTATGGCTACACCTTC. It translates to CASSSDRGGYGYTF.

The chain couples TRBV27 to TRBJ1-6; TRBD1 might be the D (5 bases). V was clipped by 2 bases and J by 10 bases, with 12 bases between them. This CDR3 is 14 amino acids long. In germline, CDR1 is MNHEY, CDR2 SMNVEV (reference sequence). This CDR3 is CASSLTGTRSPLHF. The CDR3 nucleotides read TGTGCCAGCAGTTTAACGGGGACGAGGTCACCCCTCCACTTT.

The rearrangement links TRBV19 to TRBJ2-3; 10 bases agree with TRBD2. The CDR3 has 15 residues. The V gene's germline CDR1 is LNHDA and CDR2 SQIVND (reference sequence). The V segment lost 5 bases and the J segment 4 bases; nucleotides outside the gene matches: 6. CDR3 nucleotide sequence: TGTGCCAGTAGTTGGTCACTAGCGGGATCAGATACGCAGTATTTT. Its translation: CASSWSLAGSDTQYF.

V and J are TRBV3-1 (or the pseudogene TRBV3-2) and TRBJ1-1; D perhaps matches TRBD1 (5 bases). Germline CDR1 is LGHDT and CDR2 is YNNKEL (reference sequence). The length of the CDR3 is 13 residues. V was clipped by 3 bases and J by 3 bases, with 8 bases between them. The CDR3 reads CASSQGGDTEAFF. In DNA, the CDR3 is TGTGCCAGCAGCCAGGGGGGGGACACTGAAGCTTTCTTT.

The chain couples TRBV7-9 to TRBJ2-5, with D possibly called TRBD1 or TRBD2 (5 bases each). Trimming stripped 7 bases from V and 5 bases from J, with 14 bases between. The germline V gene has CDR1 SEHNR and CDR2 FQNEAQ (reference sequence). The CDR3 spans 13 residues. CDR3: CASTSPGPETQYF. For the CDR3, the DNA is TGTGCCAGCACCTCACCGGGACCGGAGACCCAGTACTTC.

A remark on this clone: Germline is not matched at one junction end, which may reflect a read error. The V and J genes are TRBV28 and TRBJ2-7, with D hard to call. The CDR3 runs to 14 residues. The germline V gene encodes CDR1 MDHEN and CDR2 SYDVKM. CDR3 amino acids: CASKDPGGPYEQYF. In DNA, the CDR3 is TGTGCTAGCAAGGACCCGGGCGGACCATACGAGCAGTACTTC.

The chain joins TRBV5-1 to TRBJ2-7; D possibly matches TRBD1 or TRBD2 (5 bases each). The CDR3 contains 16 residues. V was pared by 0 bases and J by 0 bases, with 13 bases between. CDR1 and CDR2 from the germline V gene are SGHRS and YFSETQ. In DNA, the CDR3 is TGCGCCAGCAGCTTGGCCGGGACCACAAGCTCCTACGAGCAGTACTTC. It yields the protein CASSLAGTTSSYEQYF.